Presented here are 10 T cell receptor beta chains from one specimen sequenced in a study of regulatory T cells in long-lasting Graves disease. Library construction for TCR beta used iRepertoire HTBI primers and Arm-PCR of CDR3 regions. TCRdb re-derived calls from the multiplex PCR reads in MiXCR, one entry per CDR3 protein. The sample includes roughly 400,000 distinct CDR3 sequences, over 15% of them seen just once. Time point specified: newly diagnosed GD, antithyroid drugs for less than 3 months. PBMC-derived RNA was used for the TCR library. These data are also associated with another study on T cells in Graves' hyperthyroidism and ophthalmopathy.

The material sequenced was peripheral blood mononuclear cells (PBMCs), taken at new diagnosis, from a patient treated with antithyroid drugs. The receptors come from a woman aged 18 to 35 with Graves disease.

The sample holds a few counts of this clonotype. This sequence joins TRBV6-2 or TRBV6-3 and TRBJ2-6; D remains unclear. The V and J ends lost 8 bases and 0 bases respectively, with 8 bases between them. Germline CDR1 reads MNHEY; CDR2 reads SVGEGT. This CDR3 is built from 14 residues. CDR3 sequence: CASGQSSGANVLTF. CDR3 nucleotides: TGTGCCAGCGGGCAAAGCTCTGGGGCCAACGTCCTGACTTTC.

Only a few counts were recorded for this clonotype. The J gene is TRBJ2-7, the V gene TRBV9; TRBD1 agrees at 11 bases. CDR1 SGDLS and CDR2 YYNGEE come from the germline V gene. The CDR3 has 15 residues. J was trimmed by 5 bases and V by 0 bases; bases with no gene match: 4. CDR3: CASSVGDRGIDEQYF. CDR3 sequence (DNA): TGTGCCAGCAGCGTAGGGGACAGGGGGATAGACGAGCAGTACTTC.

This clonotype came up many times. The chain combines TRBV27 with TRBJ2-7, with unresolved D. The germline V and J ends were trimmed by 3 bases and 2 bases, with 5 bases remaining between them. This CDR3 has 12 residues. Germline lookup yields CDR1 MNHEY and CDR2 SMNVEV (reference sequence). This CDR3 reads CASSFPPYEQYF. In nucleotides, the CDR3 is TGTGCCAGCAGTTTTCCGCCCTACGAGCAGTACTTC.

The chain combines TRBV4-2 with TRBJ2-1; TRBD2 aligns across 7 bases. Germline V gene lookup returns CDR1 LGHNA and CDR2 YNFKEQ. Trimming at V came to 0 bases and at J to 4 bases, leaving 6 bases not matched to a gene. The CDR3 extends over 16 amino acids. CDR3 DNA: TGTGCCAGCAGCCAAGAGGGGGGGGACCCTTACAATGAGCAGTTCTTC. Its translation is CASSQEGGDPYNEQFF.

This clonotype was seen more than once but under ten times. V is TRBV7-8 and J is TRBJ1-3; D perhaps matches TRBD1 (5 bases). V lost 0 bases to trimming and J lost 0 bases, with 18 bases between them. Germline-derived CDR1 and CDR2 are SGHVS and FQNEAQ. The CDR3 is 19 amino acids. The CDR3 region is CASSLALGRTKSSGNTIYF. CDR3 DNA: TGTGCCAGCAGCTTAGCATTGGGACGGACGAAAAGCTCTGGAAACACCATATATTTT. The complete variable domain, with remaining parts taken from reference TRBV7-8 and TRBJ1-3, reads GAGVSQSPRYKVAKRGQDVALRCDPISGHVSLFWYQQALGQGPEFLTYFQNEAQLDKSGLPSDRFFAERPEGSVSTLKIQRTQQEDSAVYLCASSLALGRTKSSGNTIYFGEGSWLTVV.

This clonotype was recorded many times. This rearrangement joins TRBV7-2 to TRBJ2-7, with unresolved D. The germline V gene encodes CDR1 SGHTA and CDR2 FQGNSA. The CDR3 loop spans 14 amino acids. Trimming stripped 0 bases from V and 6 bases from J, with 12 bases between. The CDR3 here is CASSLAPGPGEQYF. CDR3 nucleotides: TGTGCCAGCAGCTTAGCTCCCGGACCTGGCGAGCAGTACTTC.

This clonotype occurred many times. The DNA of the CDR3 is TGTGCCTGGAGTGTACGGACTAGCGCTTACTCCTACAATGAGCAGTTCTTC. This codes for CAWSVRTSAYSYNEQFF. The rearrangement joins TRBV30 to TRBJ2-1, with 9 bases identical to TRBD2. CDR3 length: 17 amino acids. J gave up 0 bases and V 0 bases, and 6 bases lay outside the gene matches. The germline CDR1 and CDR2 sequences are GTSNPN and SVGIG (reference sequence).

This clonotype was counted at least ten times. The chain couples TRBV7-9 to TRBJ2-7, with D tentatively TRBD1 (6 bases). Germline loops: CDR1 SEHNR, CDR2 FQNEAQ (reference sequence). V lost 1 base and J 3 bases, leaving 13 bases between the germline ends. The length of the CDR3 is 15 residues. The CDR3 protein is CASSLGRGLFYEQYF. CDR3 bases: TGTGCCAGCAGCTTAGGCAGGGGTCTTTTCTACGAGCAGTACTTC.

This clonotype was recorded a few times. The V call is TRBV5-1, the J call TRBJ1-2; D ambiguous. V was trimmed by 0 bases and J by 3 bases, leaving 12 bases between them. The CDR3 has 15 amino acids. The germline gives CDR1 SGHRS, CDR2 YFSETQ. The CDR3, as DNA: TGCGCCAGCAGCTTGGGCGCGCCAGTAGACTATGGCTACACCTTC. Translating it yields CASSLGAPVDYGYTF.

CDR3 nucleotides: TGCAGTGCTAGGCTTAGAGGTTTGTGGGAGCAGTACTTC. It is translated as CSARLRGLWEQYF. The V and J genes are TRBV20-1 and TRBJ2-7; D is undetermined. Germline CDR1 and CDR2: DFQATT and SNEGSKA (reference sequence). Trimming stripped 3 bases from V and 7 bases from J, with 16 bases between. The CDR3 spans 13 residues.